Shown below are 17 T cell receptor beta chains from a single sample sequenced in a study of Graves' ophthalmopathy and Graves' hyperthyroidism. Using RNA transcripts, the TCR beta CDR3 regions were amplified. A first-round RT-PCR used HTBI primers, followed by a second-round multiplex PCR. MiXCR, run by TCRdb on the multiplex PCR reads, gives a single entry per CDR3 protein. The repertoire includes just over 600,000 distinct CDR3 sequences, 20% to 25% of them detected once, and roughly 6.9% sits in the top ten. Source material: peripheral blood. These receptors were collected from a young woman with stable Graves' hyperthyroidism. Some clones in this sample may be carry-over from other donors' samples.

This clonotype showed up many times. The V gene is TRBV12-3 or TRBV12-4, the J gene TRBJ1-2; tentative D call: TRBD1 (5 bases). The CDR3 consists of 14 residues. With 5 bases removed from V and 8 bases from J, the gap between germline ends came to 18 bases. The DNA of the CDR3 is TGTGCCAGCAGTGCCGTTAGGGGAAGAGGGGGCTACACCTTC. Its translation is CASSAVRGRGGYTF.

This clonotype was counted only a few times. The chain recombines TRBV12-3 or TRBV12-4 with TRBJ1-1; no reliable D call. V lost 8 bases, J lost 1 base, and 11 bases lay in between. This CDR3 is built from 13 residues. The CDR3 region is CASARPENTEAFF. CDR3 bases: TGTGCCAGCGCACGGCCGGAGAACACTGAAGCTTTCTTT.

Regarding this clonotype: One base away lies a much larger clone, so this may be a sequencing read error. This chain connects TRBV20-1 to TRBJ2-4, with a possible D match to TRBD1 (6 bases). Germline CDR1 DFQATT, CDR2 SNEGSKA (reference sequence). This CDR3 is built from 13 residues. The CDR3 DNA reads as TGCAGTGCCACCCAGGACGCCAGGGACATTCGGTACTTC. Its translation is CSATQDARDIRYF.

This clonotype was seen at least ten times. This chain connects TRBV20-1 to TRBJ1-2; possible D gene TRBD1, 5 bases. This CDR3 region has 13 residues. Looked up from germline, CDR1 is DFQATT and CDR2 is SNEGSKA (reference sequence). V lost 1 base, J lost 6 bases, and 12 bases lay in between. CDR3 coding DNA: TGCAGTGCTAGAGTTCCGGGACGGGATGGCTACACCTTC. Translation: CSARVPGRDGYTF.

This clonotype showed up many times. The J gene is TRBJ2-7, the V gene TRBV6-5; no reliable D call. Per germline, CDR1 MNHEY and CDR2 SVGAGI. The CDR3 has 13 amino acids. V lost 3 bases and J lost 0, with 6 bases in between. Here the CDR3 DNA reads TGTGCCAGCAGTTATCATGTCTCCTACGAGCAGTACTTC. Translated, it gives CASSYHVSYEQYF.

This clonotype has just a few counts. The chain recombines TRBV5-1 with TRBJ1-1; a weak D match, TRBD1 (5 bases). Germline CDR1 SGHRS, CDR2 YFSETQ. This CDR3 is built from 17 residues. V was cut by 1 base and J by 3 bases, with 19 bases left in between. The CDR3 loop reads CASSLRLRGALDTEAFF. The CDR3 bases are TGCGCCAGCAGCTTGAGATTGCGGGGCGCGTTGGACACTGAAGCTTTCTTT.

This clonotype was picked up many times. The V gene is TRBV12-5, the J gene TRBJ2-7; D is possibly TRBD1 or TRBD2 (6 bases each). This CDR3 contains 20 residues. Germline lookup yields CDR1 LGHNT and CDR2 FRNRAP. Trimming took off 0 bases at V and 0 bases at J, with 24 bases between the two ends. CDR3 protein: CASGLVPTPWRRGDSYEQYF. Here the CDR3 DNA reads TGTGCTAGTGGTTTGGTACCCACCCCGTGGCGGAGGGGGGACTCCTACGAGCAGTACTTC.

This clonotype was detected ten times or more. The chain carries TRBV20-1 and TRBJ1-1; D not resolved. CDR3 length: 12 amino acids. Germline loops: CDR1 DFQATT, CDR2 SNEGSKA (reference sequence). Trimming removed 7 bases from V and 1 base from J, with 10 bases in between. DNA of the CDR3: TGCAGTGTCCCGGTTGGGAACACTGAAGCTTTCTTT. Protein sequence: CSVPVGNTEAFF.

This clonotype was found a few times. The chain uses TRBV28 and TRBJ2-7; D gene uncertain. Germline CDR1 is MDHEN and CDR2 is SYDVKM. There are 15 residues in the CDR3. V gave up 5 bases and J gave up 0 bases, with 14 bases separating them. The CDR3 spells CASSTTAPISYEQYF. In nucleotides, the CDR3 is TGTGCCAGCAGTACTACAGCCCCGATCTCCTACGAGCAGTACTTC. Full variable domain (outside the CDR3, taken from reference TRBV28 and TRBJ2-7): DVKVTQSSRYLVKRTGEKVFLECVQDMDHENMFWYRQDPGLGLRLIYFSYDVKMKEKGDIPEGYSVSREKKERFSLILESASTNQTSMYLCASSTTAPISYEQYFGPGTRLTVT.

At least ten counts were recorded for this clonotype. The CDR3 spells CASSTGQGTFNLGTEAFF. Here the CDR3 DNA reads TGCGCCAGCAGCACCGGACAGGGAACTTTTAACTTGGGAACTGAAGCTTTCTTT. The J gene is TRBJ1-1, the V gene TRBV5-1; 8 bases are shared with TRBD1. With 4 bases clipped from V and 5 bases from J, the junction kept 19 bases outside the gene matches. Germline V CDR1 and CDR2: SGHRS, YFSETQ. The CDR3 is 18 amino acids. The full variable domain, completed using reference TRBV5-1 and TRBJ1-1, is KAGVTQTPRYLIKTRGQQVTLSCSPISGHRSVSWYQQTPGQGLQFLFEYFSETQRNKGNFPGRFSGRQFSNSRSEMNVSTLELGDSALYLCASSTGQGTFNLGTEAFFGQGTRLTVV.

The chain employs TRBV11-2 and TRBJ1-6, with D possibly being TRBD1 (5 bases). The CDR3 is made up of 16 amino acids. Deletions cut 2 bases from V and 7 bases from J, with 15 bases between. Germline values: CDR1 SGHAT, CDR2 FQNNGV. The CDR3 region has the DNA TGTGCCAGCAGCTTATACCCAGGGCGGTTGAATTCACCCCTCCACTTT. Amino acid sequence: CASSLYPGRLNSPLHF.

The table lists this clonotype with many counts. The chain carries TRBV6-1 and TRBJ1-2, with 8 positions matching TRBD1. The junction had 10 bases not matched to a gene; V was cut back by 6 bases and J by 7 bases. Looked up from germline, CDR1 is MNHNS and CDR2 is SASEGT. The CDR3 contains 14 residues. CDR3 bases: TGTGCCAGCAGCGCGCCAGGGGGCGGCGGTGGCTACACCTTC. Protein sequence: CASSAPGGGGGYTF.

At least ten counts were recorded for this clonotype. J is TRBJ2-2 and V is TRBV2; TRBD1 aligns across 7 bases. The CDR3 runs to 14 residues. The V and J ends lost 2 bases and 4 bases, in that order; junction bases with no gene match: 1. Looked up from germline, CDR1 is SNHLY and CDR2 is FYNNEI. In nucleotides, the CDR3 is TGTGCCAGCAGTGAAAACAGGGGCACCGGGGAGCTGTTTTTT. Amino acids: CASSENRGTGELFF.

In DNA form, the CDR3 reads TGTGCCAGCAGCCACTCATCTCGTTTTGGTTCACCCCTCCACTTT. It encodes CASSHSSRFGSPLHF. This chain joins TRBV14 and TRBJ1-6; unclear D gene. Germline V gives CDR1 SGHDN, CDR2 FVKESK. CDR3 size: 15 residues. Trimming took off 3 bases at V and 9 bases at J, with 15 bases between the two ends.

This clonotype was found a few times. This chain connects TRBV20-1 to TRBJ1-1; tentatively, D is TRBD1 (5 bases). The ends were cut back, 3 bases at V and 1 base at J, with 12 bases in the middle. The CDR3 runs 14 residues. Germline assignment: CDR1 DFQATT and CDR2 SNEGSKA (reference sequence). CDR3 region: CSARPGGGNTEAFF. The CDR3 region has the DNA TGCAGTGCTAGGCCGGGGGGGGGGAACACTGAAGCTTTCTTT.

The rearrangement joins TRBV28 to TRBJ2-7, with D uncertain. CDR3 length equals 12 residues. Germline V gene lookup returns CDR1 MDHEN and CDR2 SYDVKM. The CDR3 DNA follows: TGTGCCTGCAGTTTGGGGTCCTACGAGCAGTACGTC. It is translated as CACSLGSYEQYV.

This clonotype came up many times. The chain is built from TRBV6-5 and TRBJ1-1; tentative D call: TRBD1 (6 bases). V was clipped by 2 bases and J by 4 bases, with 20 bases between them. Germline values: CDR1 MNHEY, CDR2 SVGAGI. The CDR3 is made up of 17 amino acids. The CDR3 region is CASSYRALGAGGTEAFF. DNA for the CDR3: TGTGCCAGCAGTTACAGAGCTCTGGGGGCGGGGGGCACTGAAGCTTTCTTT.